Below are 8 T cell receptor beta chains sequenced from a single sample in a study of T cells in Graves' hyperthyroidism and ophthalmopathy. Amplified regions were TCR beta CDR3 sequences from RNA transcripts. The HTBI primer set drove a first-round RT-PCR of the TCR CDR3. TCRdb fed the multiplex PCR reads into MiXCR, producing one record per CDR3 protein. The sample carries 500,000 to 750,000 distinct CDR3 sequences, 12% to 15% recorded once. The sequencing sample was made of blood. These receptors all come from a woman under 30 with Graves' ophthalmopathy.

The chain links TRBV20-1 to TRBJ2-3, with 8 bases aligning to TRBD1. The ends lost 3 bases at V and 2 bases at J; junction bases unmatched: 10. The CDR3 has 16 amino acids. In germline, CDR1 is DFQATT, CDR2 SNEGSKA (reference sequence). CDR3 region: CSARVDRVQHTDTQYF. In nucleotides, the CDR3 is TGCAGTGCTAGGGTGGACAGGGTACAACACACAGATACGCAGTATTTT.

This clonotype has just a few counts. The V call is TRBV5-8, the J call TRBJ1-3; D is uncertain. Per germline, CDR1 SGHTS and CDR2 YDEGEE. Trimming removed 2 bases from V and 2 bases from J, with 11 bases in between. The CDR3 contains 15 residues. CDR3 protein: CASSLPGGPGNTIYF. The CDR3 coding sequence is TGTGCCAGCAGCTTACCGGGTGGGCCTGGAAACACCATATATTTT. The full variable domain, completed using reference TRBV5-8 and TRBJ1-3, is EAGVTQSPTHLIKTRGQQATLRCSPISGHTSVYWYQQALGLGLQFLLWYDEGEERNRGNFPPRFSGRQFPNYSSELNVNALELEDSALYLCASSLPGGPGNTIYFGEGSWLTVV.

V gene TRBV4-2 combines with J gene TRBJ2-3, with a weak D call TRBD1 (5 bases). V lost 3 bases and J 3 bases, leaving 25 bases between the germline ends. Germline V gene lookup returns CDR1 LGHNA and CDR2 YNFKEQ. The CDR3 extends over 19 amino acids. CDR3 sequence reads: CASSHPFYIGRPGTDTQYF. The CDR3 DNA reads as TGTGCCAGCAGCCATCCCTTTTATATCGGCAGGCCAGGGACAGATACGCAGTATTTT.

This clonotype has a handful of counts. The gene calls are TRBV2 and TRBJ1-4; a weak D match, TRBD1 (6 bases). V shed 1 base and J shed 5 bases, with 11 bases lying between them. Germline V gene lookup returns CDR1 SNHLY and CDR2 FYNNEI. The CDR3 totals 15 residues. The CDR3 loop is CASSEEGTMNEKLFF. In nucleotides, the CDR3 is TGTGCCAGCAGTGAAGAGGGGACAATGAATGAAAAACTGTTTTTT. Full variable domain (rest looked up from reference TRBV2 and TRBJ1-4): EPEVTQTPSHQVTQMGQEVILRCVPISNHLYFYWYRQILGQKVEFLVSFYNNEISEKSEIFDDQFSVERPDGSNFTLKIRSTKLEDSAMYFCASSEEGTMNEKLFFGSGTQLSVL.

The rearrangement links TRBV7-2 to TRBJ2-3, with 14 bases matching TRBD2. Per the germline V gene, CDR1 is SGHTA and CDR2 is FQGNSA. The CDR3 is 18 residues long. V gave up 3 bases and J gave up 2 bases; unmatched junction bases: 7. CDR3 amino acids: CASSLTSGGAGATDTQYF. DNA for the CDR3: TGTGCCAGCAGCTTGACTAGCGGGGGGGCGGGGGCCACAGATACGCAGTATTTT.

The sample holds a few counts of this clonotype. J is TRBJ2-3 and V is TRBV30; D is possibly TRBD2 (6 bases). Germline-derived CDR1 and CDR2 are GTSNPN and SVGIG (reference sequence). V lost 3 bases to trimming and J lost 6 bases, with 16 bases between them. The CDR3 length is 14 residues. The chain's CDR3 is CAWSPGGGEDTQYF. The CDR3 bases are TGTGCCTGGAGCCCAGGAGGAGGGGAGGATACGCAGTATTTT.

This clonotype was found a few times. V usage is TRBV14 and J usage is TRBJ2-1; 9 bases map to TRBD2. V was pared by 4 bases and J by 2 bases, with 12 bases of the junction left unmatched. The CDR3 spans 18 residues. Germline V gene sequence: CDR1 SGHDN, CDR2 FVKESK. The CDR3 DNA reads TGTGCCAGCAGCCGGATCCCCGGGCCTAGCGGGGCCTACAATGAGCAGTTCTTC. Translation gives CASSRIPGPSGAYNEQFF.

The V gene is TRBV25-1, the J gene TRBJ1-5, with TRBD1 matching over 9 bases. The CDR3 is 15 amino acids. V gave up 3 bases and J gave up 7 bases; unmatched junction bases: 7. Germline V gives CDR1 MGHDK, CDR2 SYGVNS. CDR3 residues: CASSEGSDRGQPQHF. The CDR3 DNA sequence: TGTGCCAGCAGTGAGGGCTCCGACAGGGGGCAGCCCCAGCATTTT.